The clone carrying this T cell receptor beta chain has a single count. The source of the sample is a study of CD8+ T cells in alopecia areata. Whole-study context: Twice daily, treated patients received 5 to 10 mg of oral tofacitinib.

Sequencing used cDNA as its template, made by extracting RNA and reverse transcribing it. Only in-frame clones appear in the TCRdb table, and some are missing; sequencing was by immunoSEQ multiplex PCR. The sample includes 130,000 or so clones, approximately 48% seen only once; the top ten take over 15%. Germline V CDR1 and CDR2: MNHEY, SVGAGI. The CDR3 consists of 13 residues. The trim removed 6 bases at V and 7 bases at J, leaving 9 bases unmatched. The TCR sequence derives from a human donor with alopecia areata. The sample consisted of CD8+ T cells sorted from blood, taken at week 0. The rearrangement links TRBV6-5 to TRBJ2-7, with 7 bases matching TRBD1. The CDR3 loop is CASSQGTDWEQYF. The CDR3 bases are TGTGCCAGCAGCCAGGGGACAGATTGGGAGCAGTACTTC.